This T cell receptor beta chain originates from a study of CD8 T cells in Susac syndrome. An amount of RNA that ranged from roughly 0.45 to 1 ug was reverse transcribed with random hexamers. TCRdb reprocessed the immunoSEQ multiplex PCR reads with MiXCR, giving one entry per CDR3 protein. The table shows 400,000 to 550,000 distinct CDR3 sequences, with around 85% occurring only once. TCR beta from blood CD8+ and CD4+ T cells was sequenced. TEMRA cells were FACS-enriched, while CD8+ and CD4+ T cells were negatively isolated. The V and J ends lost 7 bases and 9 bases respectively, with 16 bases between them. Germline lookup yields CDR1 MNHEY and CDR2 SMNVEV (reference sequence). This CDR3 is 13 amino acids long. This clonotype has only one observation. Its antigen is not identified. Broader study findings: It was acknowledged in the study that the number of individuals who were included in its TCR sequencing and HLA analysis was relatively small.

Sample: CD8+ T cells from PBMCs. V gene TRBV27 combines with J gene TRBJ2-1, with TRBD1 as a possible D gene (5 bases). The clonotype comes from a human donor with multiple sclerosis. Here the CDR3 reads CASTYPGHSEQFF. DNA of the CDR3: TGTGCCAGCACCTATCCAGGGCACAGTGAGCAGTTCTTC.